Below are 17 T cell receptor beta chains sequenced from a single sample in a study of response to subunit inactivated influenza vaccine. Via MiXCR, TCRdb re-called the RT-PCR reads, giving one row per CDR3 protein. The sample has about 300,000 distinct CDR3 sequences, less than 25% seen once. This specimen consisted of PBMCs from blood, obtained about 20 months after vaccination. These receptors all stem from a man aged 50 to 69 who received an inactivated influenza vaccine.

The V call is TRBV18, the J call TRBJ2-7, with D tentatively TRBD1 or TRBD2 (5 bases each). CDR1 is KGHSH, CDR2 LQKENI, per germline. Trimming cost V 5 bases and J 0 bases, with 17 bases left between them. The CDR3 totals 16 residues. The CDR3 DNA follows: TGTGCCAGCTCAAGTCAGGGACGGTCAAGCTCCTACGAGCAGTACTTC. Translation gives CASSSQGRSSSYEQYF.

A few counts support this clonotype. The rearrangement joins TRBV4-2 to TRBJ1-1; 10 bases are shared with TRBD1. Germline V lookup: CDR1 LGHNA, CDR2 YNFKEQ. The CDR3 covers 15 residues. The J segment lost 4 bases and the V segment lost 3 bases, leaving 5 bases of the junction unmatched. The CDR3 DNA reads TGTGCCAGCAGCCACGGGACAGGGGATGGCACTGAAGCTTTCTTT. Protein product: CASSHGTGDGTEAFF.

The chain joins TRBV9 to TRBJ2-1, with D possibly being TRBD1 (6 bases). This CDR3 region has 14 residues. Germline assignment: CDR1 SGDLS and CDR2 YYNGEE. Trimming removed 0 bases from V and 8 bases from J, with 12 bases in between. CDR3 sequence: CASSVAQGWDEQFF. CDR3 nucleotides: TGTGCCAGCAGCGTAGCACAGGGTTGGGATGAGCAGTTCTTC.

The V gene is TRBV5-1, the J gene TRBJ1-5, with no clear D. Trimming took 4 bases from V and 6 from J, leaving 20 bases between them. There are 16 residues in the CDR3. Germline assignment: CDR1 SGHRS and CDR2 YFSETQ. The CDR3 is CASSPGGGGMGQPQHF. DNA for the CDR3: TGCGCCAGCAGCCCTGGTGGTGGAGGGATGGGTCAGCCCCAGCATTTT.

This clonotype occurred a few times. The CDR3 here is CASRPGQGISEAFF. The CDR3 DNA reads TGTGCCAGCAGGCCGGGACAGGGAATCTCTGAAGCTTTCTTT. The chain combines TRBV12-3 or TRBV12-4 with TRBJ1-1; 9 nucleotides align to TRBD1. The CDR3 spans 14 residues. Unmatched junction bases numbered 8, after V lost 6 bases and J lost 6 bases.

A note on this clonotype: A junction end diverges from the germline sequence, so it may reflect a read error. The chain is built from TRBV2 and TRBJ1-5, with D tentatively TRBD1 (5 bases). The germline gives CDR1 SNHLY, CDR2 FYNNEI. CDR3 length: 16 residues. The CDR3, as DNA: TGTGCCAGCAGCGGGAAGGGGACCTATAGCAATCAGCCCCGGCATTTT. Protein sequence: CASSGKGTYSNQPRHF. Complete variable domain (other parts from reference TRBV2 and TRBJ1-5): EPEVTQTPSHQVTQMGQEVILRCVPISNHLYFYWYRQILGQKVEFLVSFYNNEISEKSEIFDDQFSVERPDGSNFTLKIRSTKLEDSAMYFCASSGKGTYSNQPRHFGDGTRLSIL.

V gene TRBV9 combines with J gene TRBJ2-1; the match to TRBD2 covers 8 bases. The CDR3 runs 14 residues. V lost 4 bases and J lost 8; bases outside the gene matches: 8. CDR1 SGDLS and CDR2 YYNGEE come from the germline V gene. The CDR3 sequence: CASSSRGGVYEQFF. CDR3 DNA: TGTGCCAGCAGCTCCCGGGGGGGCGTCTATGAGCAGTTCTTC.

The CDR3 region has the DNA TGTGCCACCAGCAGAGCTCGACAGGGTCAAACTGAAGCTTTCTTT. Translated, it gives CATSRARQGQTEAFF. The gene calls are TRBV15 and TRBJ1-1, with TRBD1 identical over 7 bases. CDR3 length: 15 residues. Germline CDR1 reads LNHNV; CDR2 reads YYDKDF (reference sequence). The junction had 7 bases not matched to a gene; V was cut back by 1 base and J by 5 bases.

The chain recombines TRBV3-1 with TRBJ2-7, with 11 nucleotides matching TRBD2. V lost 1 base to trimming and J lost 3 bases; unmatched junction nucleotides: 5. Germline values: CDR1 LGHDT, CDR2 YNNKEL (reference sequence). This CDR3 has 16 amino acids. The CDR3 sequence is CASSQGLGLAVYEQYF. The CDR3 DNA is TGTGCCAGCAGCCAAGGCCTGGGACTAGCGGTCTACGAGCAGTACTTC.

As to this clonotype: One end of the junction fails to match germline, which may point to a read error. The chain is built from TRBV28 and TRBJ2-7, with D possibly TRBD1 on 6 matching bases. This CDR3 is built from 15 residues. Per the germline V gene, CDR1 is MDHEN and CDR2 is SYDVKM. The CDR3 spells CVSSSDRSPSYEQYF. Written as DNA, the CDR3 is TGTGTCAGCAGTTCAGACAGGTCGCCTTCCTACGAGCAGTACTTC. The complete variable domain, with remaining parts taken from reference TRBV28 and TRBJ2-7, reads DVKVTQSSRYLVKRTGEKVFLECVQDMDHENMFWYRQDPGLGLRLIYFSYDVKMKEKGDIPEGYSVSREKKERFSLILESASTNQTSMYLCVSSSDRSPSYEQYFGPGTRLTVT.

CDR3 region: CSVDGGSSYNEQFF. As DNA, the CDR3 is TGCAGCGTTGATGGCGGGAGTTCCTACAATGAGCAGTTCTTC. V usage is TRBV29-1 and J usage is TRBJ2-1; 7 bases are shared with TRBD2. The V gene's germline CDR1 is SQVTM and CDR2 ANQGSEA. The CDR3 contains 14 residues. Unmatched junction bases numbered 3, after V lost 3 bases and J lost 1 base.

This CDR3 reads CASSRVRGEQYF. DNA for the CDR3: TGTGCCAGCAGCCGAGTCCGGGGAGAGCAGTATTTT. The chain combines TRBV7-2 with TRBJ2-3; a weak D match, TRBD2 (5 bases). With 5 bases removed from V and 11 bases from J, the gap between germline ends came to 14 bases. Germline CDR1 and CDR2: SGHTA and FQGNSA. The CDR3 is 12 amino acids.

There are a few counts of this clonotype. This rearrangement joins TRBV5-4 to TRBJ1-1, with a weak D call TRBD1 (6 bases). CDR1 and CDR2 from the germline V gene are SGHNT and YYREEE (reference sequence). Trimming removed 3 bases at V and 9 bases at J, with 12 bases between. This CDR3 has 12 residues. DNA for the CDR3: TGTGCCAGCAGCTACTGGGGGGGGCAAGCTTTCTTT. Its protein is CASSYWGGQAFF.

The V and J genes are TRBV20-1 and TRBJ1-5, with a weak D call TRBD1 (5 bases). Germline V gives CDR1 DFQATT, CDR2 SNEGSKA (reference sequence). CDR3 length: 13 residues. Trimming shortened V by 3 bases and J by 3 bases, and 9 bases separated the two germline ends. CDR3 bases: TGCAGTGCTAGCGGGACGCTCAATCAGCCCCAGCATTTT. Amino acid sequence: CSASGTLNQPQHF.

The CDR3 reads CASSKNEQFF. In nucleotides, the CDR3 is TGTGCCAGCAGCAAAAATGAGCAGTTCTTC. The chain joins TRBV7-9 to TRBJ2-1; D unclear. The V gene's germline CDR1 is SEHNR and CDR2 FQNEAQ (reference sequence). The CDR3 contains 10 residues. V lost 5 bases and J 7 bases, leaving 3 bases between the germline ends. The full variable domain, with the rest looked up from reference TRBV7-9 and TRBJ2-1, is DTGVSQNPRHKITKRGQNVTFRCDPISEHNRLYWYRQTLGQGPEFLTYFQNEAQLEKSRLLSDRFSAERPKGSFSTLEIQRTEQGDSAMYLCASSKNEQFFGPGTRLTVL.

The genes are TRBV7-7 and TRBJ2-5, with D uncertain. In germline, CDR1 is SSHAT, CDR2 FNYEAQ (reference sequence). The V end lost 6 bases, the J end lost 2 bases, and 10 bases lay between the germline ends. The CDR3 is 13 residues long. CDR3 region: CASSEWTQETQYF. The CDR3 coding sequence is TGTGCCAGCAGTGAGTGGACGCAAGAGACCCAGTACTTC.

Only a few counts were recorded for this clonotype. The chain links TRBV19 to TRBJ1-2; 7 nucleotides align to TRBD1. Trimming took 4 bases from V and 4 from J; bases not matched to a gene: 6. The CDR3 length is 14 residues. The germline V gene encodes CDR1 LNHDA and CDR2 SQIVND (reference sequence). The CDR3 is CASSNYGTAYGYTF. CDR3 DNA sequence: TGTGCCAGTAGTAACTACGGGACAGCCTATGGCTACACCTTC.